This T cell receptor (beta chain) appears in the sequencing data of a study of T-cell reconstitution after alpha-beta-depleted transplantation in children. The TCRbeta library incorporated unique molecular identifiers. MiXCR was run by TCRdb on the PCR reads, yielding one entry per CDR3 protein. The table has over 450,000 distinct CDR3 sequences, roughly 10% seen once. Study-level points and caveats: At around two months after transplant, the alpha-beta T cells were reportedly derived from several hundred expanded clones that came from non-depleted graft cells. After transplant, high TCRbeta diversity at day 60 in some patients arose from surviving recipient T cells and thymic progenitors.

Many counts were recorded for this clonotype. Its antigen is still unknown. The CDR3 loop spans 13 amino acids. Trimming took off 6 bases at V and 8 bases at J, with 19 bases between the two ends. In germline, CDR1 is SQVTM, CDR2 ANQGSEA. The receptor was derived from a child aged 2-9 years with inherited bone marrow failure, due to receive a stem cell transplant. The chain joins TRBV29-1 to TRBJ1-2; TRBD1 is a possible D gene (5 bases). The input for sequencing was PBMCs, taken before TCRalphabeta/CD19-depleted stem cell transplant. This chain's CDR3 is CSVETALRKGYTF. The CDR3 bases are TGCAGCGTGGAGACAGCCCTCCGGAAAGGCTACACCTTC.